The source of this TCR beta chain is a study of graft-versus-host responses after intestinal transplantation. Concerning this clone: What it recognizes is unknown.

Sequenced by immunoSEQ multiplex PCR; TCRdb stores in-frame clones only, minus some. The table lists around 100,000 clones, more than 75% of them singletons. V was clipped by 0 bases and J by 2 bases, with 20 bases between them. Looked up from germline, CDR1 is MGHRA and CDR2 is YSYEKL. The CDR3 length is 19 residues. J is TRBJ1-3 and V is TRBV4-1; D call uncertain. The origin of this receptor is a human donor who was the organ donor for an intestinal transplant. This material consisted of unstimulated CD4+ T cells sorted from spleen or lymph node cells, taken before transplant. The CDR3 is CASSQDPRLKRATGNTIYF. CDR3 DNA sequence: TGCGCCAGCAGCCAAGACCCGCGGCTAAAGAGAGCCACTGGAAACACCATATATTTT.